The 10 T cell receptor beta chains listed next were all sequenced from one sample in a study of human T cells and chemical hapten exposure. In TCRdb, the RACE reads were re-called with MiXCR into one record per CDR3 protein. In the table there are some 350,000 distinct CDR3 sequences, over 6% of which are singletons. Time point defined: patch test 2, 6 weeks after DPC sensitization. Treatment specified: therapeutic diphenylcyclopropenone sensitization with weekly scalp DPC. This sample comprised whole blood, obtained in connection with sensitization to the hapten diphenylcyclopropenone (DPC). Every receptor here comes from a woman under 30 with alopecia areata. Some clones in this sample may be carry-over from other donors' samples.

Ten or more counts support this clonotype. The genes are TRBV20-1 and TRBJ1-1; no definite D call. Per germline, CDR1 DFQATT and CDR2 SNEGSKA (reference sequence). V shed 5 bases and J shed 0 bases, with 4 bases lying between them. This CDR3 has 11 residues. The DNA for the CDR3 is TGCAGTGCTCCGTTGAACACTGAAGCTTTCTTT. Amino acids: CSAPLNTEAFF.

This clonotype has at least ten counts. V usage is TRBV6-2 or TRBV6-3 and J usage is TRBJ1-1, with D uncertain. Trimming shortened V by 1 base and J by 0 bases, and 9 bases separated the two germline ends. Germline-derived CDR1 and CDR2 are MNHEY and SVGEGT. The CDR3 spans 15 residues. CDR3 coding DNA: TGTGCCAGCAGTTACTTGAGGGCCCTGAACACTGAAGCTTTCTTT. Amino acid sequence: CASSYLRALNTEAFF.

In its sample, this clonotype was seen a few times. The chain combines TRBV6-2 or TRBV6-3 with TRBJ1-2; tentatively, D is TRBD1 (6 bases). The ends were cut back, 2 bases at V and 8 bases at J, with 15 bases in the middle. Germline V CDR1 and CDR2: MNHEY, SVGEGT. CDR3 length: 14 amino acids. CDR3: CASSYPTGPEGYTF. DNA for the CDR3: TGTGCCAGCAGTTACCCGACAGGCCCGGAGGGCTACACCTTC.

The J gene is TRBJ1-4, the V gene TRBV29-1; D is unclear. The CDR3 sequence is 13 residues long. Trimming stripped 4 bases from V and 3 bases from J, with 9 bases between. Germline-derived CDR1 and CDR2 are SQVTM and ANQGSEA. In DNA, the CDR3 is TGCAGCGTTGTGATAGGGTCTAATGAAAAACTGTTTTTT. Translating gives CSVVIGSNEKLFF.

The chain uses TRBV10-3 and TRBJ1-2; 9 nucleotides line up with TRBD1. V trimming: 1 base; J trimming: 8 bases; junction bases outside the gene matches: 2. The CDR3 totals 13 residues. The germline V gene has CDR1 ENHRY and CDR2 SYGVKD. The CDR3 sequence: CAISEWTGEGYTF. CDR3 DNA sequence: TGTGCCATCAGTGAGTGGACAGGGGAGGGCTACACCTTC.

This clonotype came up many times. The J gene is TRBJ1-2, the V gene TRBV28; possible D gene TRBD1, 5 bases. Germline assignment: CDR1 MDHEN and CDR2 SYDVKM. V gave up 1 base and J gave up 1 base, with 7 bases separating them. The CDR3 covers 14 residues. The CDR3 DNA sequence: TGTGCCAGCAGTTTATCGGGGGATAACTATGGCTACACCTTC. Protein: CASSLSGDNYGYTF.

This clonotype was counted ten times or more. V is TRBV18 and J is TRBJ1-1; D is unclear. CDR1 KGHSH and CDR2 LQKENI come from the germline V gene. The CDR3 is 12 amino acids. The V end lost 3 bases, the J end lost 8 bases, and 10 bases lay between the germline ends. The CDR3 DNA sequence: TGTGCCAGCTCACCGGAGACCTGGGAAGCTTTCTTT. It specifies CASSPETWEAFF.

This clonotype appeared a few times. The rearrangement joins TRBV12-5 to TRBJ2-7; tentative D call: TRBD1 (7 bases). The CDR3 runs 14 residues. Germline CDR1 and CDR2: LGHNT and FRNRAP. The germline V and J ends were trimmed by 7 bases and 2 bases, with 15 bases remaining between them. This CDR3 is CASASDREAYEQYF. In DNA, the CDR3 is TGTGCTAGTGCCTCAGACAGGGAGGCCTACGAGCAGTACTTC.

This clonotype was counted between two and nine times. This chain connects TRBV4-3 to TRBJ2-7, with D possibly TRBD2 on 5 matching bases. The CDR3 extends over 14 amino acids. V was clipped by 1 base and J by 2 bases, with 9 bases between them. From germline, CDR1 is LGHNA and CDR2 YSLEER. The CDR3 DNA is TGCGCCAGCAGCCAAGGGACTCGCACCTACGAGCAGTACTTC. Protein product: CASSQGTRTYEQYF.

The chain carries TRBV6-4 and TRBJ2-1, with 7 bases aligning to TRBD2. V was clipped by 6 bases and J by 4 bases; unmatched bases: 9. The V gene's germline CDR1 is MRHNA and CDR2 SNTAGT. The CDR3 contains 15 residues. Here the CDR3 reads CASRYRTRDYNEQFF. CDR3 in DNA: TGTGCCAGCAGGTACCGGACTAGGGATTACAATGAGCAGTTCTTC.